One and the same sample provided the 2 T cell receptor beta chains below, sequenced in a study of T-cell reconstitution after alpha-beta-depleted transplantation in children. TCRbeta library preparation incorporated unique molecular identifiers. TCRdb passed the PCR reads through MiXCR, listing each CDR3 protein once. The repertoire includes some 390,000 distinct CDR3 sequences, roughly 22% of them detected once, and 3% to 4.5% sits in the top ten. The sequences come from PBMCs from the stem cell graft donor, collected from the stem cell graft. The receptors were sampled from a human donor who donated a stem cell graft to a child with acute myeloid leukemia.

The CDR3 spells CATSDSRTDPTDTQYF. The CDR3 DNA sequence: TGTGCCACCAGTGATTCCCGGACAGATCCCACAGATACGCAGTATTTT. The chain carries TRBV24-1 and TRBJ2-3; possible D gene TRBD1, 6 bases. The germline CDR1 and CDR2 sequences are KGHDR and SFDVKD. The CDR3 is made up of 16 amino acids. V lost 2 bases and J lost 2, with 13 bases in between.

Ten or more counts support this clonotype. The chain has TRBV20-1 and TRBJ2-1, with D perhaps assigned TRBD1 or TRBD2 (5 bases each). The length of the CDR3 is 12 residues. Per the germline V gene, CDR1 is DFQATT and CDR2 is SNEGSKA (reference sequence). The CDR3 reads CSGALANNEQFF. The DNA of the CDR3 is TGCAGCGGGGCCCTAGCAAACAATGAGCAGTTCTTC.